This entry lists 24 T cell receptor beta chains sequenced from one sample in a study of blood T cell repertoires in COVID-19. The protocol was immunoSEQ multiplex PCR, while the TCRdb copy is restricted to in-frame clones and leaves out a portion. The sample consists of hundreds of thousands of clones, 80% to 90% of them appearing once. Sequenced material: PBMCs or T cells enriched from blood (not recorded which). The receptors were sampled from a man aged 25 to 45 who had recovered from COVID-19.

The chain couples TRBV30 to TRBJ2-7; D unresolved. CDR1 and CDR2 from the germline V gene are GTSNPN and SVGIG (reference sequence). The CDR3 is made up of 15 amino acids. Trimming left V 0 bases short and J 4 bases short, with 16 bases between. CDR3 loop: CAWSVTRRRNYEQYF. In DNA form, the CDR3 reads TGTGCCTGGAGTGTAACGCGTCGCAGGAATTACGAGCAGTACTTC.

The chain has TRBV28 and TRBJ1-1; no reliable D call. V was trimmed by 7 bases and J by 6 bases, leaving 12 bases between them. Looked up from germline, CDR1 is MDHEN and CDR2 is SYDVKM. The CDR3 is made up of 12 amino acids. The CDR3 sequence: CASMKPPAEAFF. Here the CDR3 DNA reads TGTGCCAGCATGAAGCCCCCGGCTGAAGCTTTCTTT.

The CDR3 here is CASSRGNGLAVAKNIQYF. The CDR3 bases are TGTGCCAGCAGCCGAGGAAACGGACTAGCGGTAGCCAAAAACATTCAGTACTTC. The chain has TRBV4-2 and TRBJ2-4; TRBD2 matches at 10 bases. The V gene's germline CDR1 is LGHNA and CDR2 YNFKEQ. J lost 0 bases, V lost 4 bases, and 9 bases had no gene match. CDR3 length: 18 residues.

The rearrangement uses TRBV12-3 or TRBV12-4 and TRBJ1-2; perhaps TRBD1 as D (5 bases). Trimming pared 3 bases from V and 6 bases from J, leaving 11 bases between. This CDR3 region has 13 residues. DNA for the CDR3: TGTGCCAGCAGTTTTGTGGGGCCAGATGGCTACACCTTC. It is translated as CASSFVGPDGYTF.

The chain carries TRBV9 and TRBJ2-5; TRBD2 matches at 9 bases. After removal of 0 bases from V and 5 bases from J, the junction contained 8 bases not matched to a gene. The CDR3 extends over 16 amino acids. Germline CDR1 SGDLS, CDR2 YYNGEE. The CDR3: CASSVESGRSVETQYF. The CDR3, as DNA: TGTGCCAGCAGCGTAGAGAGCGGGAGGTCGGTTGAGACCCAGTACTTC.

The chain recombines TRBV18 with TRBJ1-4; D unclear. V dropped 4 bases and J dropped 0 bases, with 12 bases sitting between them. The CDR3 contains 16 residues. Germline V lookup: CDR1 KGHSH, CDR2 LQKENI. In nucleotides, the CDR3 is TGTGCCAGCTCACTGCAGGACTTACCAACTAATGAAAAACTGTTTTTT. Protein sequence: CASSLQDLPTNEKLFF.

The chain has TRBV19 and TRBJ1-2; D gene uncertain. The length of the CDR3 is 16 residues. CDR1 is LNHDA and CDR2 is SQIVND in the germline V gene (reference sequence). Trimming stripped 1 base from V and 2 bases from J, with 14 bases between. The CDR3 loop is CASSIGTVTPNYGYTF. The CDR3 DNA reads TGTGCCAGTAGTATAGGCACGGTGACACCAAACTATGGCTACACCTTC. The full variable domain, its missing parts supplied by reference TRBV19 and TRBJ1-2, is DGGITQSPKYLFRKEGQNVTLSCEQNLNHDAMYWYRQDPGQGLRLIYYSQIVNDFQKGDIAEGYSVSREKKESFPLTVTSAQKNPTAFYLCASSIGTVTPNYGYTFGSGTRLTVV.

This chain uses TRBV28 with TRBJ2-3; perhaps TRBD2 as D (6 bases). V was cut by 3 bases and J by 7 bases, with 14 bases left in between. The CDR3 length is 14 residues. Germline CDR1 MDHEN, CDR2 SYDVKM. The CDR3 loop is CASSLSGVVNTQYF. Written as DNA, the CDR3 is TGTGCCAGCAGTTTGTCGGGGGTGGTAAATACGCAGTATTTT.

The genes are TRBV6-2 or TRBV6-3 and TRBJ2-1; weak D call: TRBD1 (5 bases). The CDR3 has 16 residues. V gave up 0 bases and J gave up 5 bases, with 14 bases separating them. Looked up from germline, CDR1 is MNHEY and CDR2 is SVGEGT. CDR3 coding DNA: TGTGCCAGCAGTTACTCTCCAGGGAAGCCCGACAATGAGCAGTTCTTC. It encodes CASSYSPGKPDNEQFF.

CDR3 sequence: CASSLGYGSGELFF. The DNA of the CDR3 is TGTGCCAGCAGCTTAGGATACGGGTCGGGGGAGCTGTTTTTT. The chain uses TRBV7-9 and TRBJ2-2; D remains ambiguous. The CDR3 spans 14 residues. Trimming left V 1 base short and J 8 bases short, with 11 bases between. Germline CDR1 SEHNR, CDR2 FQNEAQ (reference sequence).

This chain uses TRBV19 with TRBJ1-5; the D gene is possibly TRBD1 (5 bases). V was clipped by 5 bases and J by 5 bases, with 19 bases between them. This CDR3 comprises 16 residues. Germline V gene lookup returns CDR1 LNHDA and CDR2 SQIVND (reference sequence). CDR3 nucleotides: TGTGCCAGTAGTCCCTCAGGTTTGGGGCGTGATCAGCCCCAGCATTTT. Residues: CASSPSGLGRDQPQHF.

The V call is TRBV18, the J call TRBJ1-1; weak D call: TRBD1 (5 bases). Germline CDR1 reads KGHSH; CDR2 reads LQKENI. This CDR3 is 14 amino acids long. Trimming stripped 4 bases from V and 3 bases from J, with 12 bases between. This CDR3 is CASSRLGGDTEAFF. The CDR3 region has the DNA TGTGCCAGCTCACGCCTCGGGGGGGACACTGAAGCTTTCTTT.

CDR3 coding DNA: TGCGCCAGCAGCTCAGGGACAGGCGCTCTCAATGAGCAGTTCTTC. Translation gives CASSSGTGALNEQFF. The chain has TRBV5-1 and TRBJ2-1; 8 nucleotides align to TRBD1. The length of the CDR3 is 15 residues. CDR1 is SGHRS and CDR2 is YFSETQ in the germline V gene. The trim removed 3 bases at V and 6 bases at J, leaving 8 bases unmatched.

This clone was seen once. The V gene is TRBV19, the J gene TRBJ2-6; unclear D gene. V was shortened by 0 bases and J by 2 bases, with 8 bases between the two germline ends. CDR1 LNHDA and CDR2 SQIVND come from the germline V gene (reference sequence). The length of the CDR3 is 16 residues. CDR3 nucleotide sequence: TGTGCCAGTAGTATAGATCACGACACTGGGGCCAACGTCCTGACTTTC. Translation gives CASSIDHDTGANVLTF.

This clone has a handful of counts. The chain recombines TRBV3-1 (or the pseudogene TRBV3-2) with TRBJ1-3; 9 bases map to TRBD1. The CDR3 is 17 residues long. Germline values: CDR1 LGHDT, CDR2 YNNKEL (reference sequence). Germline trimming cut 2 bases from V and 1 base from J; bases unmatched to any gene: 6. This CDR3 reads CASSQTRDRASGNTIYF. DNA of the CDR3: TGTGCCAGCAGCCAAACCCGGGACAGGGCTTCTGGAAACACCATATATTTT.

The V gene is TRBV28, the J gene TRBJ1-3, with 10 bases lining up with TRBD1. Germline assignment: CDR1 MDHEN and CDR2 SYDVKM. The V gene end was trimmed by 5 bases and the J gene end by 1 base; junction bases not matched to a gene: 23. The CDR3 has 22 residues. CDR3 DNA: TGTGCCAGCAGTATCCCGGTACCGGGACAGGGGCTCGAGGGGTTTTCTGGAAACACCATATATTTT. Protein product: CASSIPVPGQGLEGFSGNTIYF.

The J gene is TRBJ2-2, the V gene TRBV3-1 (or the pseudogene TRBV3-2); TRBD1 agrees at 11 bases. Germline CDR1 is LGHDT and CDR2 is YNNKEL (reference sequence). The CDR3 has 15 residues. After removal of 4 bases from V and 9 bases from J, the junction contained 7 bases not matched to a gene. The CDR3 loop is CASSPGTGGGRELFF. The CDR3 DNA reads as TGTGCCAGCAGCCCCGGGACAGGGGGGGGAAGGGAGCTGTTTTTT.

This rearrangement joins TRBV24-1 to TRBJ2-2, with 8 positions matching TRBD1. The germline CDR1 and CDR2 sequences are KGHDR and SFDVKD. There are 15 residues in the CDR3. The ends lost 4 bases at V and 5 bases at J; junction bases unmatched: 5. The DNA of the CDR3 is TGTGCCACCAGTGAGTACCGGACAGGGACCGGGGAGCTGTTTTTT. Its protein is CATSEYRTGTGELFF.

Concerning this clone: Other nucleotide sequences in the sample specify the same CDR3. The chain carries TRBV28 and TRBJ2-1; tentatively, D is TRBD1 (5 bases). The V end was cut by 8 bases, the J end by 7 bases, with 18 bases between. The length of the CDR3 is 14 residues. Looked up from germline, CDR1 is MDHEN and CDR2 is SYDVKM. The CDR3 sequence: CASEGVSLGNEQFF. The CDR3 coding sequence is TGTGCCAGCGAAGGGGTCTCCCTAGGGAATGAGCAGTTCTTC.

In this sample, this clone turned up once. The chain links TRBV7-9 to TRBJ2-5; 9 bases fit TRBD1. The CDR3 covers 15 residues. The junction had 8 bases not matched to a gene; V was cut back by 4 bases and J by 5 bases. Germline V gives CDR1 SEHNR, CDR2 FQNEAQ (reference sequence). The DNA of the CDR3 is TGTGCCAGCAGCTCATATACAGGGGGCCGGGAGACCCAGTACTTC. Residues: CASSSYTGGRETQYF.

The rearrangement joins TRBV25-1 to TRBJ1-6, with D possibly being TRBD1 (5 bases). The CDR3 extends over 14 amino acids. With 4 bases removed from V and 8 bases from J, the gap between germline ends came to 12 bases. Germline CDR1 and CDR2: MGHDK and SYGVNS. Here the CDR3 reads CASSGRGTDSPLHF. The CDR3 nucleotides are TGTGCCAGCAGTGGACGGGGGACGGATTCACCCCTCCACTTT.

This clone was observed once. CDR3 sequence: CASSQELDTQYF. In DNA form, the CDR3 reads TGCGCCAGCAGCCAAGAACTAGATACGCAGTATTTT. This chain joins TRBV4-1 and TRBJ2-3; D call uncertain. The CDR3 has 12 amino acids. V was cut by 0 bases and J by 5 bases, with 3 bases left in between. Germline V CDR1 and CDR2: MGHRA, YSYEKL.

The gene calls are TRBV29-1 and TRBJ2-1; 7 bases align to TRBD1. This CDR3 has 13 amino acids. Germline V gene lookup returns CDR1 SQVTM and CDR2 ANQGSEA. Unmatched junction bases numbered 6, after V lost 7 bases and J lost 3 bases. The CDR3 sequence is CSGQTGRYNEQFF. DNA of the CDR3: TGCAGCGGCCAGACAGGGCGCTACAATGAGCAGTTCTTC.

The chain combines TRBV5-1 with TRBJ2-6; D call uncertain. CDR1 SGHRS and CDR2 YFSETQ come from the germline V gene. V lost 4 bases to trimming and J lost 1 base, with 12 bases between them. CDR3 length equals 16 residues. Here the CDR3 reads CASSPWASSGANVLTF. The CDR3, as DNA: TGCGCCAGCAGCCCCTGGGCGAGTTCTGGGGCCAACGTCCTGACTTTC.